The clone carrying this T cell receptor beta chain has only a few counts. Its antigen is not identified. This record belongs to a study of graft-versus-host responses after intestinal transplantation. About the research overall: Each of the recipients got a multivisceral, liver-intestinal, or isolated intestinal transplant. Study observations and caveats: Recipient marrow showed GvH clones, some seen first in ileum or blood.

CDR1 and CDR2 (germline): MNHEY, SMNVEV (reference sequence). This CDR3 spans 15 amino acids. V lost 5 bases, J lost 0 bases, and 6 bases stayed unmatched. TCRdb's copy holds only in-frame clones and misses some; the assay was immunoSEQ multiplex PCR. Of some 100,000 clones listed, 87% are singletons. The receptor was derived from a human donor who was the organ donor for an intestinal transplant. This chain joins TRBV27 and TRBJ1-1; 7 bases are shared with TRBD1. The starting material was unstimulated CD4+ T cells sorted from spleen or lymph node cells, obtained before transplant. CDR3 nucleotides: TGTGCCAGCAGTAAAGGGACAGCTATGAACACTGAAGCTTTCTTT. Translating it yields CASSKGTAMNTEAFF.